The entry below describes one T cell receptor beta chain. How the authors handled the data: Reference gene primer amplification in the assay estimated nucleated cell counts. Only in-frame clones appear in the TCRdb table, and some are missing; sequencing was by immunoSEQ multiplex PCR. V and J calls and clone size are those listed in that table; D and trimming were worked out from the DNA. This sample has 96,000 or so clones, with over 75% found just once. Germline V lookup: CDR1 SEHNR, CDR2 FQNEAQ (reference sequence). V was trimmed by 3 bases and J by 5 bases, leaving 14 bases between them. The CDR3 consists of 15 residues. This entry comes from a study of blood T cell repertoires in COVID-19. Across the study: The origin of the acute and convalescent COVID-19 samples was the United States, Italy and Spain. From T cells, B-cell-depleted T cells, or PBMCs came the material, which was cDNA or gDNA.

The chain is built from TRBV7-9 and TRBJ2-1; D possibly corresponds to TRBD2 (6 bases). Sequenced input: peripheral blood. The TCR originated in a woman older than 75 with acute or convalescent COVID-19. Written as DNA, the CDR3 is TGTGCCAGCAGCTTCGAAGCGGGCAGGGACAATGAGCAGTTCTTC. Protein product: CASSFEAGRDNEQFF.